This TCR beta chain was retrieved from a study of blood T cell repertoires in COVID-19. The wider study: Donors in the United States, Italy and Spain gave samples during acute or convalescent COVID-19. T cells, B-cell-depleted T cells, or PBMCs supplied cDNA or gDNA.

V shed 2 bases and J shed 0 bases, with 14 bases lying between them. CDR3 length: 18 amino acids. The germline V gene has CDR1 KGHSH and CDR2 LQKENI. Original methodology: Using reference gene primer amplification, nucleated cell counts were estimated. Clones were sequenced by immunoSEQ multiplex PCR, and TCRdb holds only the in-frame ones, with some missing. That table supplies the V and J calls and clone size; D and trimming were determined from the DNA. This table holds roughly 260,000 clones, roughly four fifths found once. This clonotype originated in a woman aged 70-85 years with acute or convalescent COVID-19. V is TRBV18 and J is TRBJ2-6; maybe TRBD1 (5 bases). Sequencing was done on a sample of peripheral blood. CDR3 coding DNA: TGTGCCAGCTCACCATTCACAGGCGACAGCTCTGGGGCCAACGTCCTGACTTTC. Translated, it gives CASSPFTGDSSGANVLTF.